Listed here are 18 T cell receptor beta chains from one sample, sequenced in a study of tumor-infiltrating lymphocytes in primary liver carcinoma. From around 500 ng of total RNA, TCR beta-specific cDNA was reverse-transcribed using a constant-region primer. A slightly modified ARM-PCR protocol with three nested multiplex PCR rounds produced these TCR beta libraries. Two initial PCR rounds of about 11 cycles each paired TRBV1-TRBV30 forward primers with a C-beta reverse primer. TCRdb processed the multiplex PCR reads anew with MiXCR; each CDR3 protein has one entry. The data show around 37,000 distinct CDR3 sequences, 75% seen once. Investigators took RNA and DNA out together from 20-30 mg of unsorted bulk tissue. Sequenced material: tumor-adjacent normal liver tissue. These receptors originate from a man aged 40-49 years with primary liver carcinoma and hepatitis B virus infection.

This clonotype was seen a handful of times. A much larger clonotype is one base distant, so this may be a read error. The genes are TRBV28 and TRBJ2-7; 7 nucleotides align to TRBD1. V lost 2 bases, J lost 3 bases, and 4 bases stayed unmatched. Germline lookup yields CDR1 MDHEN and CDR2 SYDVKM. The CDR3 loop spans 14 amino acids. This CDR3 is CASSLLQGFYEQYF. The CDR3 DNA reads as TGTGCCAGCAGTTTACTACAGGGGTTCTACGAGCAGTACTTC.

This clonotype was counted at least ten times. The V call is TRBV4-2, the J call TRBJ2-6; TRBD1 matches 11 bases. The CDR3 extends over 18 amino acids. J lost 4 bases, V lost 4 bases, and 9 bases had no gene match. Germline assignment: CDR1 LGHNA and CDR2 YNFKEQ. CDR3 loop: CASSPLDRGLTGANVLTF. In DNA form, the CDR3 reads TGTGCCAGCAGCCCCTTGGACAGGGGGCTAACCGGGGCCAACGTCCTGACTTTC.

The sample holds many counts of this clonotype. A clone one base away is much larger, so this may be a read error. The rearrangement joins TRBV12-3 or TRBV12-4 to TRBJ2-3; no clear D. This CDR3 is built from 14 residues. Trimming took off 0 bases at V and 2 bases at J, with 6 bases between the two ends. The CDR3 protein is CASSLAQATDTQYF. The CDR3 bases are TGTGCCAGCAGTTTAGCCCAGGCCACAGATACGCAGTATTTT.

The genes are TRBV29-1 and TRBJ2-1, with no clear D. Between the trimmed V and J ends, which lost 1 base and 15 bases, there was a span of 25 bases. The CDR3 runs 15 residues. The germline gives CDR1 SQVTM, CDR2 ANQGSEA. The DNA of the CDR3 is TGCAGCGTTGAAGTTGCGAATAGCTCCTACAACGAGTTGTTCTTC. Protein sequence: CSVEVANSSYNELFF.

The CDR3 loop is CASCHGGYEQYF. The CDR3 DNA follows: TGTGCCAGTTGTCACGGGGGCTACGAGCAGTACTTC. The J gene is TRBJ2-7, the V gene TRBV11-2, with D maybe TRBD2 (6 bases). CDR3 length: 12 amino acids. Per germline, CDR1 SGHAT and CDR2 FQNNGV. Trimming removed 9 bases at V and 3 bases at J, with 12 bases between. Using reference TRBV11-2 and TRBJ2-7 for the parts outside the CDR3, the full variable domain is EAGVAQSPRYKIIEKRQSVAFWCNPISGHATLYWYQQILGQGPKLLIQFQNNGVVDDSQLPKDRFSAERLKGVDSTLKIQPAKLEDSAVYLCASCHGGYEQYFGPGTRLTVT.

Of note for this clonotype: Since a much larger clone is just one base distant, this may be a read error. This chain joins TRBV11-1 and TRBJ2-1; TRBD2 matches at 10 bases. Losses at the gene ends were 5 bases for V and 11 bases for J; bases not matched to a gene: 27. Germline loops: CDR1 SGHAT, CDR2 FQDESV (reference sequence). This CDR3 region has 20 residues. CDR3 bases: TGTGCCAGCAGCATAGGAGATACTAGCGGGGCCTCACGGTTCGGCGATAAGCAGTTCTTC. Residues: CASSIGDTSGASRFGDKQFF. Looking up the rest from reference TRBV11-1 and TRBJ2-1 gives the full variable domain: EAEVAQSPRYKITEKSQAVAFWCDPISGHATLYWYRQILGQGPELLVQFQDESVVDDSQLPKDRFSAERLKGVDSTLKIQPAELGDSAMYLCASSIGDTSGASRFGDKQFFGPGTRLTVL.

As concerns this clonotype: Since no conserved phenylalanine or tryptophan closes the CDR3, a read error is the likely cause. The CDR3 nucleotides read TGCGCCAGCAGCCAACCTGGGGCAGGGGGCGGTTTGTATGAACAGTTCTCC. Its protein product is CASSQPGAGGGLYEQFS. The gene calls are TRBV4-1 and TRBJ2-1; TRBD1 matches 8 bases. Germline loops: CDR1 MGHRA, CDR2 YSYEKL. CDR3 length: 17 residues.

About this clonotype: It is likely a read error, because the conserved phenylalanine at the end of the CDR3 is missing. The rearrangement uses TRBV12-3 or TRBV12-4 and TRBJ2-3; 12 positions agree with TRBD2. This CDR3 comprises 15 residues. The CDR3 loop is CASSLAGGEGSTQYS. The CDR3 region has the DNA TGTGCCAGCAGTCTAGCGGGAGGGGAGGGGAGTACGCAGTATTCT.

This clonotype was found a few times. Sequence at one end of the junction differs from germline and may be a read error. The chain has TRBV6-2 or TRBV6-3 and TRBJ1-2, with unresolved D. CDR1 MNHEY and CDR2 SVGEGT come from the germline V gene. This CDR3 comprises 13 residues. CDR3 nucleotide sequence: TGTGCCAGCAGCCCCCGGAGTGGCTATGGCTACGCCTTC. Its translation: CASSPRSGYGYAF.

J is TRBJ2-3 and V is TRBV6-2 or TRBV6-3; TRBD2 is a possible D gene (6 bases). The CDR3 covers 15 residues. Trimming left V 0 bases short and J 4 bases short, with 11 bases between. Germline CDR1 and CDR2: MNHEY and SVGEGT. In nucleotides, the CDR3 is TGTGCCAGCAGTTACTCGAGATGCGGGGCAGATACGCAGTATTTT. Residues: CASSYSRCGADTQYF.

The chain uses TRBV11-3 and TRBJ1-5; a weak D match, TRBD1 (5 bases). The germline V gene encodes CDR1 SGHNT and CDR2 YENEEA. This CDR3 has 15 residues. The CDR3 region is CTNSLDLGVAQPQHF. The CDR3 bases are TGTACCAACAGCTTAGATCTAGGGGTGGCTCAGCCCCAGCATTTT.

This clonotype showed up just once. The chain combines TRBV6-5 with TRBJ2-2; D gene unclear. Germline V CDR1 and CDR2: MNHEY, SVGAGI. The CDR3 extends over 14 amino acids. V lost 9 bases to trimming and J lost 7 bases, with 18 bases between them. The CDR3 sequence is CASTLTGSIGELFF. For the CDR3, the DNA is TGTGCCAGTACTTTAACGGGTTCTATCGGGGAGCTGTTTTTT.

Concerning this clonotype itself: In this CDR3 the conserved last residue, phenylalanine or tryptophan, is missing, so a read error is likely. The limits of the CDR3 on the DNA are not certain, so only TCRdb's listed CDR3 is given. The V gene is TRBV6-5, the J gene TRBJ2-3; no DNA check was done on the table's D call, TRBD2. The CDR3 has 15 residues if both end residues are counted. Per the germline V gene, CDR1 is MNHEY and CDR2 is SVGAGI. CDR3 protein: CASNPGLAGTDTEYL.

The chain combines TRBV14 with TRBJ2-2; the D is unclear. The CDR3 covers 13 residues. Germline-derived CDR1 and CDR2 are SGHDN and FVKESK. Trimming cost V 4 bases and J 7 bases, with 10 bases left between them. CDR3 DNA sequence: TGTGCCAGCAGCCGGTCGTCCAACGGGGAGCTGTTTTTT. Its protein is CASSRSSNGELFF.

As for this clonotype: One end of the junction varies from germline; a read error may be responsible. The chain employs TRBV29-1 and TRBJ2-7; possibly TRBD2 for D (6 bases). CDR3 length: 13 residues. Germline lookup yields CDR1 SQVTM and CDR2 ANQGSEA. CDR3 nucleotides: TGCATCGTAGGGGACTTACCTGTCTGGGAGCACTACTTC. Residues: CIVGDLPVWEHYF.

Turning to this clonotype: One end of the junction is discordant with germline, which a read error may explain. V is TRBV4-2 and J is TRBJ2-6, with D tentatively TRBD1 (5 bases). The V gene's germline CDR1 is LGHNA and CDR2 YNFKEQ. The length of the CDR3 is 17 residues. The chain's CDR3 is CASSRLTDGSGANVLAF. DNA for the CDR3: TGTGCCAGCAGCCGTCTGACAGATGGCTCTGGGGCCAACGTTCTGGCTTTC.

As for this clonotype: This CDR3 fails to terminate in the conserved phenylalanine or tryptophan, so it likely reflects a read error. CDR3 DNA: TGTGCCCGCAGCCAAGTTGTCCCCGAGGATGAGCAGTACTTA. Protein sequence: CARSQVVPEDEQYL. This rearrangement joins TRBV4-2 to TRBJ2-7; D is undetermined. This CDR3 region has 14 residues. Looked up from germline, CDR1 is LGHNA and CDR2 is YNFKEQ.

The rearrangement links TRBV29-1 to TRBJ2-1; 13 positions agree with TRBD2. Germline-derived CDR1 and CDR2 are SQVTM and ANQGSEA. The J segment lost 9 bases and the V segment lost 7 bases, leaving 9 bases of the junction unmatched. The CDR3 totals 14 residues. CDR3 in amino acids: CSGQGLAGVGEQFF. CDR3 nucleotide sequence: TGCAGCGGGCAAGGACTAGCGGGAGTAGGTGAGCAGTTCTTC.